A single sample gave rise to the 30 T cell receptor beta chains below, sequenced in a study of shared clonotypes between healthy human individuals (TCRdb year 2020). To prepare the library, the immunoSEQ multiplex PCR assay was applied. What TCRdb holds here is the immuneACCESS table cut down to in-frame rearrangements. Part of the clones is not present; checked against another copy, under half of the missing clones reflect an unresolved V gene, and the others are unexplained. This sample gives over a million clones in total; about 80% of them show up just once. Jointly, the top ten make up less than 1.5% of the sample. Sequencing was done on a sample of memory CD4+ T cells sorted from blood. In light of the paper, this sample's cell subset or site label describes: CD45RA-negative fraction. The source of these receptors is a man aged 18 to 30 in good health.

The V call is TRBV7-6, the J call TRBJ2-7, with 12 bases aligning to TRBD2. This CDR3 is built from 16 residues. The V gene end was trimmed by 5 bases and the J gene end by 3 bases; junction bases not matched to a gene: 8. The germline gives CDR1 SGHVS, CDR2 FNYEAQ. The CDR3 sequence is CASSPGGLAGFYEQYF. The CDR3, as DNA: TGTGCCAGCAGCCCCGGAGGACTAGCGGGATTCTACGAGCAGTACTTC.

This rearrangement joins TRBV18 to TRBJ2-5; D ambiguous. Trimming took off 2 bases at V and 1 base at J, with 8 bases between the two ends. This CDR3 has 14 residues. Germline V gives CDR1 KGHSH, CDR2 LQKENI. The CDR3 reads CASSPIRAQETQYF. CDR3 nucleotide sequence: TGTGCCAGCTCACCAATCCGGGCCCAAGAGACCCAGTACTTC. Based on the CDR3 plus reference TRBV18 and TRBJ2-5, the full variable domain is NAGVMQNPRHLVRRRGQEARLRCSPMKGHSHVYWYRQLPEEGLKFMVYLQKENIIDESGMPKERFSAEFPKEGPSILRIQQVVRGDSAAYFCASSPIRAQETQYFGPGTRLLVL.

DNA of the CDR3: TGTGCCAGCAGTGAAAGGGGGCAGGGCGGTTCACCCCTCCACTTT. Protein sequence: CASSERGQGGSPLHF. The chain carries TRBV6-1 and TRBJ1-6; TRBD1 agrees at 7 bases. The ends lost 2 bases at V and 9 bases at J; junction bases unmatched: 7. In germline, CDR1 is MNHNS, CDR2 SASEGT. The CDR3 has 15 residues.

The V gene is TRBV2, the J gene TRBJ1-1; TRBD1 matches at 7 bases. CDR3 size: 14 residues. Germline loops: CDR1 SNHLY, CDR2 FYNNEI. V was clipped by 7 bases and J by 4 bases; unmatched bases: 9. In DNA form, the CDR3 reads TGTGCCAGCACTCGACAGGGAGATGGCACTGAAGCTTTCTTT. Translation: CASTRQGDGTEAFF.

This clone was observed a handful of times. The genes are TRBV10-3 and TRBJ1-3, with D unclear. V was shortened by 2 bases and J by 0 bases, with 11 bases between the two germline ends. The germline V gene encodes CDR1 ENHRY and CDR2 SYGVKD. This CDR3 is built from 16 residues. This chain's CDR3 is CAISETTGHSGNTIYF. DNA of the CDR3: TGTGCCATCAGTGAGACTACCGGGCACTCTGGAAACACCATATATTTT.

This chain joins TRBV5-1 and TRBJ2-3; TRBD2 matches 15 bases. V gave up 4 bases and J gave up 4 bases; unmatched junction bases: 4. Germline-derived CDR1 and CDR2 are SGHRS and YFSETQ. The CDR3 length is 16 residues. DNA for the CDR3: TGCGCCAGCAGCGTCGGACTAGCGGGGGGGCCAGATACGCAGTATTTT. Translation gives CASSVGLAGGPDTQYF.

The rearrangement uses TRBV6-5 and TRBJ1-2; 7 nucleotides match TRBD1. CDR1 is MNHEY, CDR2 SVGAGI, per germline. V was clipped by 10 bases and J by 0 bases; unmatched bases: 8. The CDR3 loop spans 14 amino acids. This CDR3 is CANPRDRANYGYTF. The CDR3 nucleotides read TGTGCCAACCCCCGGGACAGAGCTAACTATGGCTACACCTTC.

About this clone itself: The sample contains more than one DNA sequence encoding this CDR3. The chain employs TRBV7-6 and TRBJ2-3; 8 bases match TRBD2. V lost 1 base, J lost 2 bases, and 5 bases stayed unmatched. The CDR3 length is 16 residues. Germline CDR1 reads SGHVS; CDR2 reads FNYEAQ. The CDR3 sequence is CASSLDAGGNTDTQYF. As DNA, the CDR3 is TGTGCCAGCAGCTTAGATGCGGGGGGCAACACAGATACGCAGTATTTT. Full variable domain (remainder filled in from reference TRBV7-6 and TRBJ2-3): GAGVSQSPRYKVTKRGQDVALRCDPISGHVSLYWYRQALGQGPEFLTYFNYEAQQDKSGLPNDRFSAERPEGSISTLTIQRTEQRDSAMYRCASSLDAGGNTDTQYFGPGTRLTVL.

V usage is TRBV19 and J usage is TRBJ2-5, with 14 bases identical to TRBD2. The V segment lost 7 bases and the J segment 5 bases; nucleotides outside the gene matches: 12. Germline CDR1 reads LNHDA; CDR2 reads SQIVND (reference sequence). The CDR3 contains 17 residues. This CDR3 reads CASTAWGLAGVPETQYF. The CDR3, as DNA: TGTGCCAGTACCGCCTGGGGACTAGCGGGAGTGCCGGAGACCCAGTACTTC.

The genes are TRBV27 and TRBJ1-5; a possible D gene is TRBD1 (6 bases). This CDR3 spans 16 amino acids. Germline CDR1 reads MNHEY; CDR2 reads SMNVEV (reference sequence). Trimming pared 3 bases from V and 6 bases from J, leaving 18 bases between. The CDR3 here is CASSFKGQGLGQPQHF. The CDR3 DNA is TGTGCCAGCAGTTTTAAGGGGCAGGGGTTAGGTCAGCCCCAGCATTTT.

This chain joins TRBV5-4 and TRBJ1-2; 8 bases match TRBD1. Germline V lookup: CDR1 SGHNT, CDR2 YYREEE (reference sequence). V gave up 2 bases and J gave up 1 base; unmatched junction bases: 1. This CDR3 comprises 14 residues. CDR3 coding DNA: TGTGCCAGCAGCTTCAGGGGGCTTAACTATGGCTACACCTTC. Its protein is CASSFRGLNYGYTF. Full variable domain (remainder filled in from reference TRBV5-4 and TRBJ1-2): ETGVTQSPTHLIKTRGQQVTLRCSSQSGHNTVSWYQQALGQGPQFIFQYYREEENGRGNFPPRFSGLQFPNYSSELNVNALELDDSALYLCASSFRGLNYGYTFGSGTRLTVV.

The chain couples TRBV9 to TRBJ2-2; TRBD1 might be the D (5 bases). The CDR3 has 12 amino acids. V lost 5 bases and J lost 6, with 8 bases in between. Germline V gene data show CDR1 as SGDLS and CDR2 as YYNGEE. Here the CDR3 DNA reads TGTGCCAGCAGTAGGGGCGCCGGGGAGCTGTTTTTT. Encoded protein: CASSRGAGELFF.

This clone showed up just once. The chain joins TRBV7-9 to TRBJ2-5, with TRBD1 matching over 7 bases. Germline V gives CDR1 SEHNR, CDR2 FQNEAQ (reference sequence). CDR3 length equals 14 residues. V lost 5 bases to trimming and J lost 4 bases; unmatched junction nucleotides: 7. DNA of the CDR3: TGTGCCAGCAGCCAAGGAGCAGGGGGAGAGACCCAGTACTTC. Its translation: CASSQGAGGETQYF. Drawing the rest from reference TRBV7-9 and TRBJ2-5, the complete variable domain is DTGVSQNPRHKITKRGQNVTFRCDPISEHNRLYWYRQTLGQGPEFLTYFQNEAQLEKSRLLSDRFSAERPKGSFSTLEIQRTEQGDSAMYLCASSQGAGGETQYFGPGTRLLVL.

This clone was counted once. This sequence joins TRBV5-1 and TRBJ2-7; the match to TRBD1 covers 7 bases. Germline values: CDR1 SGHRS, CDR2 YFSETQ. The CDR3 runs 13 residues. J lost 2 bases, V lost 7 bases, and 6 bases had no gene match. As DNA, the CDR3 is TGCGCCAGCCGCCGGACAGGAACCTACGAGCAGTACTTC. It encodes CASRRTGTYEQYF.

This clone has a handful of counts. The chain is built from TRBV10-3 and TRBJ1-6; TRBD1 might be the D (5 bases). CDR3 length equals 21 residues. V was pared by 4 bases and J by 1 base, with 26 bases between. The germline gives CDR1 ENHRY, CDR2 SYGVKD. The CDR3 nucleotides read TGTGCCATCAGTGGCCTCCCGGGGGGTAGCCTCCTTCAGTCCTATAATTCACCCCTCCACTTT. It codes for CAISGLPGGSLLQSYNSPLHF.

The CDR3 region is CASKTTANTEAFF. Here the CDR3 DNA reads TGTGCCAGCAAAACAACAGCGAACACTGAAGCTTTCTTT. This sequence joins TRBV6-1 and TRBJ1-1; D gene uncertain. Germline V gene sequence: CDR1 MNHNS, CDR2 SASEGT. Trimming took off 7 bases at V and 1 base at J, with 10 bases between the two ends. The CDR3 is 13 residues long.

CDR3 region: CASIIEPYNEQFF. CDR3 sequence (DNA): TGTGCCAGTATCATAGAACCCTACAATGAGCAGTTCTTC. The rearrangement links TRBV19 to TRBJ2-1; no definite D call. This CDR3 region has 13 residues. Germline assignment: CDR1 LNHDA and CDR2 SQIVND (reference sequence). Trimming shortened V by 7 bases and J by 2 bases, and 9 bases separated the two germline ends.

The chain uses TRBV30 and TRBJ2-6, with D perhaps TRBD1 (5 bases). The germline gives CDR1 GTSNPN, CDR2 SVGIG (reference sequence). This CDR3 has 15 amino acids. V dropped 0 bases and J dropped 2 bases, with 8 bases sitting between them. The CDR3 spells CAWSVRQTGANVLTF. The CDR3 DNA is TGTGCCTGGAGTGTACGACAGACTGGGGCCAACGTCCTGACTTTC.

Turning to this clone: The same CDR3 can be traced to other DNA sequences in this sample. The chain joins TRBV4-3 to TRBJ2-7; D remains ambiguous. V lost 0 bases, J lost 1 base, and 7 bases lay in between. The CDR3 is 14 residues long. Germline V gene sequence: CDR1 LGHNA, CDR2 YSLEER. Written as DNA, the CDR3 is TGCGCCAGCAGCCAAGATTTAACTTCCTACGAGCAGTACTTC. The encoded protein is CASSQDLTSYEQYF.

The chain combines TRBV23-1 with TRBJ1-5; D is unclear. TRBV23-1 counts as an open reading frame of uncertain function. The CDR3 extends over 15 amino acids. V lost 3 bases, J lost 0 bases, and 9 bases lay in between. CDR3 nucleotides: TGCGCCAGCAGTCACCAGGACCGTAGCAATCAGCCCCAGCATTTT. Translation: CASSHQDRSNQPQHF.

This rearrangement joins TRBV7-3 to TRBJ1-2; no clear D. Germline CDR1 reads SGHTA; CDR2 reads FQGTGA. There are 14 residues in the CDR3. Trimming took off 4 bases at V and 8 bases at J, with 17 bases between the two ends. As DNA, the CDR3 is TGTGCCAGCAGCTCCCCAAGGAAAGGCAGCGGCTACACCTTC. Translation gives CASSSPRKGSGYTF.

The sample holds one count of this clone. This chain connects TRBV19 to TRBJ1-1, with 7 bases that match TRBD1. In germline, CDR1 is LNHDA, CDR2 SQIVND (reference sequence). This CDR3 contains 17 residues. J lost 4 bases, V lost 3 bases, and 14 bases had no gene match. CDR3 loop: CASSILSGTARGTEAFF. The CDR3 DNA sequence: TGTGCCAGTAGTATCCTATCCGGGACAGCAAGAGGCACTGAAGCTTTCTTT.

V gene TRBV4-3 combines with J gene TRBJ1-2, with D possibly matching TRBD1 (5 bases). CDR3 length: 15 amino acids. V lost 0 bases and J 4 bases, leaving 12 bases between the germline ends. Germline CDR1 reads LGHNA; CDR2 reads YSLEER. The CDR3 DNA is TGCGCCAGCAGCCAAGAAGGGACTATAGGCTATGGCTACACCTTC. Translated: CASSQEGTIGYGYTF.

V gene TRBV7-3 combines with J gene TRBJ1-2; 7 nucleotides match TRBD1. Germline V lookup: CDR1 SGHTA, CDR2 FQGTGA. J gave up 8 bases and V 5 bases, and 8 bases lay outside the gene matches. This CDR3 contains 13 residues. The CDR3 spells CASSPTGSSGYTF. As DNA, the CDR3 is TGTGCCAGCAGCCCGACAGGGTCTTCCGGCTACACCTTC. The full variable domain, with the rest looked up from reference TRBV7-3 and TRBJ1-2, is GAGVSQTPSNKVTEKGKYVELRCDPISGHTALYWYRQSLGQGPEFLIYFQGTGAADDSGLPNDRFFAVRPEGSVSTLKIQRTERGDSAVYLCASSPTGSSGYTFGSGTRLTVV.

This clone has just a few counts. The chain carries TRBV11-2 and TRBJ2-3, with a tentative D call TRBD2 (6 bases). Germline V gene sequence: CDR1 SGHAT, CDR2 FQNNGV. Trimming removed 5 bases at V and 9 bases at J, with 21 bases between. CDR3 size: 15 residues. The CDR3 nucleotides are TGTGCCAGCAGCAAAGGAGGGCCTTCCCAACGGACGCAGTATTTT. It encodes CASSKGGPSQRTQYF.

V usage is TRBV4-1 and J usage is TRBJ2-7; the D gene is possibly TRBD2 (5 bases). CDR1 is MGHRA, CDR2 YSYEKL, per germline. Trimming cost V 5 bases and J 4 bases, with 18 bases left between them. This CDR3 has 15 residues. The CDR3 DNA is TGCGCCAGCAGCAAGTTGCTTCTCCCGGGGTACGAGCAGTACTTC. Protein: CASSKLLLPGYEQYF.

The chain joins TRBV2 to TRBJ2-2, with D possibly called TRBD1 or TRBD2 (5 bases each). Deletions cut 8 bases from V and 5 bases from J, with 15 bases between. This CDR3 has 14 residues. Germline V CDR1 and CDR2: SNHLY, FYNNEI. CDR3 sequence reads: CASRTVEGTGELFF. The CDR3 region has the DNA TGTGCCAGCCGCACCGTTGAGGGGACCGGGGAGCTGTTTTTT.

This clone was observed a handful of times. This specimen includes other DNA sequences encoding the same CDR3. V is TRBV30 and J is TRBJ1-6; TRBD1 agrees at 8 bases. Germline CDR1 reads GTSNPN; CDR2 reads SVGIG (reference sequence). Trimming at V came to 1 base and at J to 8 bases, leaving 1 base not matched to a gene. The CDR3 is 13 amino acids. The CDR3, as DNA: TGTGCCTGGAGTGCGGACAGGGATTCACCCCTCCACTTT. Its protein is CAWSADRDSPLHF.

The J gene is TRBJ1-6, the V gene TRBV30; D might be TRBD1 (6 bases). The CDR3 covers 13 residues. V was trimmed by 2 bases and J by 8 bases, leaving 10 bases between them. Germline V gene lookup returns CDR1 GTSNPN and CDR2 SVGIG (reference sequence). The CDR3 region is CAWSQDSDSPLHF. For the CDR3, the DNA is TGTGCCTGGAGTCAGGACAGCGATTCACCCCTCCACTTT.

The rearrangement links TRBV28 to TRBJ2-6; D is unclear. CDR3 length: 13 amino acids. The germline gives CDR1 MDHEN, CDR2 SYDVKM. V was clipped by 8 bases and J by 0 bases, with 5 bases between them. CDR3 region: CASGTSGANVLTF. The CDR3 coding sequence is TGTGCCAGCGGAACCTCTGGGGCCAACGTCCTGACTTTC.